These 32 T cell receptor beta chains were all obtained from the same sample, sequenced in a study of shared clonotypes between healthy human individuals. The repertoire was sequenced with immunoSEQ multiplex PCR; TCRdb's copy has only in-frame clones and lacks some. The data contain about 1.1 million clones, approximately 80% of them singletons. The source material was memory CD4+ T cells from PBMCs. Documented subset: CD45RA-negative fraction. The receptors derive from a young man in good health. Some clones in this sample may be carry-over from other donors' samples.

The V and J genes are TRBV19 and TRBJ1-3; the D is unclear. CDR1 and CDR2 (germline): LNHDA, SQIVND (reference sequence). Trimming stripped 1 base from V and 1 base from J, with 11 bases between. The CDR3 spans 16 residues. The DNA of the CDR3 is TGTGCCAGTAGTATAGGCGGACCCGGATCTGGAAACACCATATATTTT. It specifies CASSIGGPGSGNTIYF.

This clone was found many times. The CDR3 protein is CASSVGQSRNTIYF. The CDR3 region has the DNA TGTGCCAGCAGTGTTGGACAGTCGCGGAACACCATATATTTT. V is TRBV6-1 and J is TRBJ1-3; maybe TRBD1 (6 bases). The CDR3 has 14 residues. The V gene lost 4 bases and the J gene lost 7 bases, with 14 bases spanning the gap. Germline V gene sequence: CDR1 MNHNS, CDR2 SASEGT.

The chain recombines TRBV5-5 with TRBJ1-5, with a weak D call TRBD1 (5 bases). The CDR3 sequence is 15 residues long. Germline values: CDR1 SGHKS, CDR2 YYEKEE (reference sequence). Trimming stripped 2 bases from V and 5 bases from J, with 14 bases between. For the CDR3, the DNA is TGTGCCAGCAGCTTCTCGGGGGGTGCAGATCAGCCCCAGCATTTT. It yields the protein CASSFSGGADQPQHF.

Here the CDR3 DNA reads TGTGCCAGCAGCCGGTGGCCTCCCTACGAGCAGTACTTC. The encoded protein is CASSRWPPYEQYF. This sequence joins TRBV14 and TRBJ2-7; the D is unclear. Deletions cut 4 bases from V and 2 bases from J, with 9 bases between. CDR3 length equals 13 residues. Germline CDR1 reads SGHDN; CDR2 reads FVKESK. Combining the CDR3 with reference TRBV14 and TRBJ2-7 gives the whole variable domain EAGVTQFPSHSVIEKGQTVTLRCDPISGHDNLYWYRRVMGKEIKFLLHFVKESKQDESGMPNNRFLAERTGGTYSTLKVQPAELEDSGVYFCASSRWPPYEQYFGPGTRLTVT.

The chain combines TRBV6-1 with TRBJ2-5, with TRBD1 matching over 9 bases. Germline values: CDR1 MNHNS, CDR2 SASEGT. The trim removed 4 bases at V and 2 bases at J, leaving 5 bases unmatched. This CDR3 has 15 amino acids. CDR3 region: CASSVGQGGQETQYF. In DNA, the CDR3 is TGTGCCAGCAGTGTGGGACAGGGAGGGCAAGAGACCCAGTACTTC.

This clone appeared once. This chain links TRBV5-1 with TRBJ2-5; TRBD2 matches at 8 bases. This CDR3 has 14 residues. V dropped 4 bases and J dropped 3; count of bases not matched to a gene: 5. Germline CDR1 is SGHRS and CDR2 is YFSETQ. CDR3 amino acids: CASSTGLAEETQYF. CDR3 nucleotides: TGCGCCAGCAGCACCGGACTAGCAGAAGAGACCCAGTACTTC.

The count of this clone is one. The genes are TRBV7-9 and TRBJ1-2; D perhaps matches TRBD1 (6 bases). V dropped 5 bases and J dropped 6 bases, with 19 bases sitting between them. Germline V gives CDR1 SEHNR, CDR2 FQNEAQ (reference sequence). The CDR3 extends over 15 amino acids. CDR3 sequence reads: CASSKYRGQKHGYTF. In nucleotides, the CDR3 is TGTGCCAGCAGCAAATACCGAGGACAGAAACATGGCTACACCTTC.

The chain couples TRBV5-4 to TRBJ2-5; D might be TRBD1 (6 bases). The CDR3 runs to 15 residues. The V end was cut by 4 bases, the J end by 5 bases, with 18 bases between. Per germline, CDR1 SGHNT and CDR2 YYREEE (reference sequence). This CDR3 reads CASSSIQGSPETQYF. CDR3 nucleotides: TGTGCCAGCAGCAGCATACAGGGTAGCCCCGAGACCCAGTACTTC.

V usage is TRBV5-5 and J usage is TRBJ2-7; either TRBD1 or TRBD2 may fit D (5 bases each). The CDR3 has 15 amino acids. The germline V gene encodes CDR1 SGHKS and CDR2 YYEKEE (reference sequence). V was cut by 0 bases and J by 2 bases, with 12 bases left in between. The CDR3 sequence: CASSLEAGRTYEQYF. CDR3 nucleotide sequence: TGTGCCAGCAGCTTGGAGGCAGGGAGAACCTACGAGCAGTACTTC. Full variable domain (remainder filled in from reference TRBV5-5 and TRBJ2-7): DAGVTQSPTHLIKTRGQQVTLRCSPISGHKSVSWYQQVLGQGPQFIFQYYEKEERGRGNFPDRFSARQFPNYSSELNVNALLLGDSALYLCASSLEAGRTYEQYFGPGTRLTVT.

The chain carries TRBV28 and TRBJ2-6; D is perhaps TRBD1 (6 bases). The CDR3 runs 14 residues. Germline lookup yields CDR1 MDHEN and CDR2 SYDVKM. The V end was cut by 5 bases, the J end by 6 bases, with 11 bases between. The CDR3 sequence is CASSPGTMANVLTF. In DNA form, the CDR3 reads TGTGCCAGCAGTCCGGGGACAATGGCCAACGTCCTGACTTTC. The full variable domain, its missing parts supplied by reference TRBV28 and TRBJ2-6, is DVKVTQSSRYLVKRTGEKVFLECVQDMDHENMFWYRQDPGLGLRLIYFSYDVKMKEKGDIPEGYSVSREKKERFSLILESASTNQTSMYLCASSPGTMANVLTFGAGSRLTVL.

The V call is TRBV6-1, the J call TRBJ2-1; the D is unclear. The V end lost 4 bases, the J end lost 10 bases, and 11 bases lay between the germline ends. Germline V gene data show CDR1 as MNHNS and CDR2 as SASEGT. There are 12 residues in the CDR3. CDR3 nucleotide sequence: TGTGCCAGCAGTGCCCTATTGGGCGAGCAGTTCTTC. Translating it yields CASSALLGEQFF.

This sequence joins TRBV6-1 and TRBJ2-5, with 9 bases matching TRBD1. Germline assignment: CDR1 MNHNS and CDR2 SASEGT. Unmatched junction bases numbered 6, after V lost 6 bases and J lost 1 base. CDR3 length: 15 residues. CDR3 nucleotide sequence: TGTGCCAGCAGCCCGGGACAGGGCTTCCAAGAGACCCAGTACTTC. Protein sequence: CASSPGQGFQETQYF.

The rearrangement joins TRBV15 to TRBJ2-1; possible D gene TRBD2, 6 bases. The length of the CDR3 is 17 residues. Trimming took 3 bases from V and 5 from J, leaving 20 bases between them. Germline V gene sequence: CDR1 LNHNV, CDR2 YYDKDF (reference sequence). The CDR3 sequence is CATSRMGFVAENNEQFF. CDR3 DNA sequence: TGTGCCACCAGCAGGATGGGGTTTGTAGCGGAAAACAATGAGCAGTTCTTC. The entire variable domain, with the rest obtained from reference TRBV15 and TRBJ2-1, is as follows: DAMVIQNPRYQVTQFGKPVTLSCSQTLNHNVMYWYQQKSSQAPKLLFHYYDKDFNNEADTPDNFQSRRPNTSFCFLDIRSPGLGDTAMYLCATSRMGFVAENNEQFFGPGTRLTVL.

To note about this clone: One end of the junction is discordant with germline, which a read error may explain. The gene calls are TRBV18 and TRBJ2-1, with D possibly being TRBD2 (5 bases). The CDR3 contains 12 residues. Germline lookup yields CDR1 KGHSH and CDR2 LQKENI. CDR3: CANSGLDNEQFF. For the CDR3, the DNA is TGTGCCAACTCAGGACTGGACAATGAGCAGTTCTTC.

The chain recombines TRBV7-3 with TRBJ2-1, with 11 bases lining up with TRBD2. The CDR3 sequence is 16 residues long. The junction had 6 bases not matched to a gene; V was cut back by 5 bases and J by 3 bases. Germline CDR1 and CDR2: SGHTA and FQGTGA. The CDR3 sequence: CASSPRSGRVYNEQFF. CDR3 nucleotide sequence: TGTGCCAGCAGCCCGCGTAGCGGGAGGGTCTACAATGAGCAGTTCTTC.

The chain joins TRBV11-2 to TRBJ1-1; 8 bases are shared with TRBD1. The CDR3 runs 17 residues. Germline V gives CDR1 SGHAT, CDR2 FQNNGV. V dropped 1 base and J dropped 1; count of bases not matched to a gene: 8. The CDR3 DNA sequence: TGTGCCAGCAGCTTAGGACTAGGACAGGGCAAGAACACTGAAGCTTTCTTT. It yields the protein CASSLGLGQGKNTEAFF.

The chain recombines TRBV18 with TRBJ2-7, with 11 bases fitting TRBD2. Trimming at V came to 2 bases and at J to 6 bases, leaving 3 bases not matched to a gene. Germline V CDR1 and CDR2: KGHSH, LQKENI. The CDR3 consists of 14 residues. This CDR3 reads CASSPFTSGGEQYF. CDR3 coding DNA: TGTGCCAGCTCACCATTTACTAGCGGGGGCGAGCAGTACTTC.

This chain links TRBV28 with TRBJ1-4; D ambiguous. Germline V gene sequence: CDR1 MDHEN, CDR2 SYDVKM. The ends were cut back, 1 base at V and 6 bases at J, with 3 bases in the middle. CDR3 size: 12 residues. The CDR3 protein is CASSLLDEKLFF. The CDR3 bases are TGTGCCAGCAGTTTATTGGATGAAAAACTGTTTTTT. The full variable domain, completed using reference TRBV28 and TRBJ1-4, is DVKVTQSSRYLVKRTGEKVFLECVQDMDHENMFWYRQDPGLGLRLIYFSYDVKMKEKGDIPEGYSVSREKKERFSLILESASTNQTSMYLCASSLLDEKLFFGSGTQLSVL.

V and J are TRBV6-5 and TRBJ2-6, with D maybe TRBD1 (6 bases). In germline, CDR1 is MNHEY, CDR2 SVGAGI. The CDR3 extends over 15 amino acids. V was clipped by 7 bases and J by 2 bases, with 12 bases between them. CDR3: CASTKQGAGANVLTF. The CDR3 nucleotides read TGTGCCAGCACCAAACAGGGAGCTGGGGCCAACGTCCTGACTTTC.

This clone has a count of ten or more. This chain joins TRBV28 and TRBJ1-2; unclear D gene. Looked up from germline, CDR1 is MDHEN and CDR2 is SYDVKM. This CDR3 comprises 13 residues. V was trimmed by 4 bases and J by 7 bases, leaving 13 bases between them. CDR3 nucleotides: TGTGCCAGCAGTTATGGCGGAGTCCGTGGCTACACCTTC. Encoded protein: CASSYGGVRGYTF.

About this clone: This specimen includes other DNA sequences encoding the same CDR3. V and J are TRBV9 and TRBJ2-7, with 7 bases that match TRBD2. The trim removed 0 bases at V and 2 bases at J, leaving 5 bases unmatched. This CDR3 has 15 residues. Germline V gene sequence: CDR1 SGDLS, CDR2 YYNGEE. The CDR3 reads CASSVGPSGTYEQYF. The DNA for the CDR3 is TGTGCCAGCAGCGTAGGGCCTAGCGGTACCTACGAGCAGTACTTC.

J is TRBJ2-7 and V is TRBV7-9, with D perhaps TRBD1 (5 bases). This CDR3 spans 14 amino acids. CDR1 is SEHNR, CDR2 FQNEAQ, per germline (reference sequence). Trimming stripped 2 bases from V and 1 base from J, with 9 bases between. CDR3 sequence reads: CASSLNQGSYEQYF. The CDR3 DNA is TGTGCCAGCAGCTTAAATCAGGGTTCCTACGAGCAGTACTTC.

Turning to this clone: The sample has other DNA sequences that encode this CDR3 too. The chain links TRBV6-1 to TRBJ1-4; a weak D match, TRBD1 (5 bases). With 2 bases removed from V and 1 base from J, the gap between germline ends came to 8 bases. This CDR3 contains 15 residues. CDR1 and CDR2 (germline): MNHNS, SASEGT. The CDR3 reads CASSELTGTNEKLFF. In DNA, the CDR3 is TGTGCCAGCAGTGAACTCACAGGAACTAATGAAAAACTGTTTTTT.

This clone was found a few times. This chain connects TRBV29-1 to TRBJ1-2, with a tentative D call TRBD1 (6 bases). The CDR3 has 14 residues. V gave up 2 bases and J gave up 2 bases, with 12 bases separating them. Germline CDR1 and CDR2: SQVTM and ANQGSEA. CDR3 bases: TGCAGCGTTGAAAGCAGGGGACTGAACTATGGCTACACCTTC. The encoded protein is CSVESRGLNYGYTF.

The V call is TRBV19, the J call TRBJ2-1; D gene ambiguous. V was shortened by 3 bases and J by 6 bases, with 18 bases between the two germline ends. CDR1 and CDR2 (germline): LNHDA, SQIVND (reference sequence). The CDR3 is made up of 16 amino acids. In nucleotides, the CDR3 is TGTGCCAGTAGTATCGATCGGTCTTCTGGGATCAATGAGCAGTTCTTC. Translating gives CASSIDRSSGINEQFF.

The CDR3 DNA reads TGTGCCAGCACGGACAGGATGAACACTGAAGCTTTCTTT. This sequence encodes CASTDRMNTEAFF. The chain is built from TRBV27 and TRBJ1-1; 7 bases match TRBD1. Trimming took 7 bases from V and 0 from J; bases not matched to a gene: 2. This CDR3 has 13 amino acids. Germline V CDR1 and CDR2: MNHEY, SMNVEV (reference sequence).

The gene calls are TRBV4-1 and TRBJ1-1, with 8 bases aligning to TRBD1. Germline V gene data show CDR1 as MGHRA and CDR2 as YSYEKL. This CDR3 has 15 amino acids. Losses at the gene ends were 3 bases for V and 5 bases for J; bases not matched to a gene: 8. The CDR3 region is CASSHPTGVVTEAFF. The CDR3 bases are TGCGCCAGCAGCCATCCGACAGGGGTGGTTACTGAAGCTTTCTTT.

The chain carries TRBV27 and TRBJ2-1; perhaps TRBD1 as D (5 bases). The CDR3 has 13 amino acids. The V end lost 3 bases, the J end lost 8 bases, and 11 bases lay between the germline ends. Germline V gene sequence: CDR1 MNHEY, CDR2 SMNVEV (reference sequence). CDR3 in DNA: TGTGCCAGCAGTTTCCAGGGTGGGGATGAGCAGTTCTTC. Residues: CASSFQGGDEQFF.

The gene calls are TRBV6-4 and TRBJ2-5; 7 bases match TRBD1. This CDR3 has 17 residues. V shed 2 bases, J shed 0 bases, and the junction held 9 bases outside the gene matches. Germline CDR1 reads MRHNA; CDR2 reads SNTAGT. The CDR3: CASSDPDRDENQETQYF. The CDR3 region has the DNA TGTGCCAGCAGTGACCCAGACAGGGATGAGAACCAAGAGACCCAGTACTTC.

There are many counts of this clone. The chain uses TRBV4-2 and TRBJ2-2, with 7 bases lining up with TRBD2. This CDR3 spans 17 amino acids. Unmatched junction bases numbered 9, after V lost 1 base and J lost 4 bases. Germline V gene sequence: CDR1 LGHNA, CDR2 YNFKEQ. CDR3 in DNA: TGTGCCAGCAGCCAAGGGCTGGCGGGAGATACCACCGGGGAGCTGTTTTTT. Translated: CASSQGLAGDTTGELFF.

The rearrangement uses TRBV19 and TRBJ2-6; D is ambiguous. This CDR3 is 17 amino acids long. Looked up from germline, CDR1 is LNHDA and CDR2 is SQIVND (reference sequence). V gave up 6 bases and J gave up 1 base, with 16 bases separating them. CDR3 DNA: TGTGCCAGTAGCCGTACCAGAGACCAATCTGGGGCCAACGTCCTGACTTTC. Translated: CASSRTRDQSGANVLTF.

This chain connects TRBV5-6 to TRBJ2-7; D is possibly TRBD1 or TRBD2 (5 bases each). There are 16 residues in the CDR3. The V end was cut by 4 bases, the J end by 4 bases, with 21 bases between. Germline values: CDR1 SGHDT, CDR2 YYEEEE. The CDR3 region is CASSLILAGTRYEQYF. The CDR3 nucleotides are TGTGCCAGCAGCCTCATCCTGGCAGGGACGAGGTACGAGCAGTACTTC. Full variable domain (missing parts from reference TRBV5-6 and TRBJ2-7): DAGVTQSPTHLIKTRGQQVTLRCSPKSGHDTVSWYQQALGQGPQFIFQYYEEEERQRGNFPDRFSGHQFPNYSSELNVNALLLGDSALYLCASSLILAGTRYEQYFGPGTRLTVT.